The entry below gives a single T cell receptor (beta chain) sequence along with its context. Sequenced by immunoSEQ multiplex PCR; TCRdb stores in-frame clones only, minus some. This table has about 9,600 clones, 66% appearing once. Germline CDR1 and CDR2: SNHLY and FYNNEI. V was clipped by 11 bases and J by 4 bases; unmatched bases: 14. There are 15 residues in the CDR3. The data were taken from a study of neoadjuvant anti-PD-1 for oral cavity cancer. Study-wide context: Patients without progression received a fourth nivolumab dose around day 43, then surgical resection on days 50-56.

The sample's time point: after neoadjuvant nivolumab, at surgical resection. This material consisted of PBMCs, taken after nivolumab (anti-PD-1) treatment. The sequence came from a person between 40 and 85 years old with oral cavity squamous cell carcinoma. V and J are TRBV2 and TRBJ2-3; TRBD2 matches 8 bases. The CDR3 protein is CASQTRRGAPDTQYF. The CDR3 DNA reads as TGTGCCTCCCAGACTAGGCGGGGGGCCCCAGATACGCAGTATTTT.